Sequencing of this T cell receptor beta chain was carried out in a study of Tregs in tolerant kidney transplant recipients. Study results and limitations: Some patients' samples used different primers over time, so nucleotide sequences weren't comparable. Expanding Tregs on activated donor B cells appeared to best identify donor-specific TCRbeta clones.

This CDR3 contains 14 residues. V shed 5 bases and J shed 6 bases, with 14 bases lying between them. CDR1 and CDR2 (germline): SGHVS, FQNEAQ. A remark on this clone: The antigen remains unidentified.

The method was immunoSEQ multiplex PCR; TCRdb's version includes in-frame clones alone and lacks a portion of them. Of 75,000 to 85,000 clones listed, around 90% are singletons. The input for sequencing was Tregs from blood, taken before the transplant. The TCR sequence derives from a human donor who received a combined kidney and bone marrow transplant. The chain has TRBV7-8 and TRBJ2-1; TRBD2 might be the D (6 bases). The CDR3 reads CASSRLGLGNEQFF. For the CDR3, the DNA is TGTGCCAGCAGCCGACTAGGATTAGGCAATGAGCAGTTCTTC.